A single TCR beta chain is shown here with its context. These data originate in a study of Ad26.COV2.S vaccination and SARS-CoV-2 variants. Study as a whole: Sample donor was a member of the COV1001 Ad26.COV2.S trial arm. In the study, Ad26.COV2.S was injected intramuscularly once, or twice 56 days apart.

Germline V gene sequence: CDR1 GTSNPN, CDR2 SVGIG (reference sequence). The CDR3 totals 16 residues. Trimming at V came to 3 bases and at J to 4 bases, leaving 12 bases not matched to a gene. Treatment: around 19 received Ad26.COV2.S at low or high dose, single or two shots; roughly five received placebo; per-sample allocation not given. Samples analyzed were those drawn on day 63 after the first vaccine or placebo injection. The method was immunoSEQ multiplex PCR; TCRdb's version includes in-frame clones alone and lacks a portion of them. The data hold about 440,000 clones, with around 88% observed a single time.

The sample consisted of peripheral blood, taken in a trial of Ad26.COV2.S vaccine versus placebo. The rearrangement uses TRBV30 and TRBJ2-1; 7 bases match TRBD2. The TCR originated in a person between 18 and 65 years old who received the Ad26.COV2.S COVID-19 vaccine or a placebo. The DNA for the CDR3 is TGTGCCTGGAGGGGGGTTTTAGCGGGCCTGTACAATGAGCAGTTCTTC. Protein product: CAWRGVLAGLYNEQFF. Full variable domain (outside the CDR3, taken from reference TRBV30 and TRBJ2-1): SQTIHQWPATLVQPVGSPLSLECTVEGTSNPNLYWYRQAAGRGLQLLFYSVGIGQISSEVPQNLSASRPQDRQFILSSKKLLLSDSGFYLCAWRGVLAGLYNEQFFGPGTRLTVL.